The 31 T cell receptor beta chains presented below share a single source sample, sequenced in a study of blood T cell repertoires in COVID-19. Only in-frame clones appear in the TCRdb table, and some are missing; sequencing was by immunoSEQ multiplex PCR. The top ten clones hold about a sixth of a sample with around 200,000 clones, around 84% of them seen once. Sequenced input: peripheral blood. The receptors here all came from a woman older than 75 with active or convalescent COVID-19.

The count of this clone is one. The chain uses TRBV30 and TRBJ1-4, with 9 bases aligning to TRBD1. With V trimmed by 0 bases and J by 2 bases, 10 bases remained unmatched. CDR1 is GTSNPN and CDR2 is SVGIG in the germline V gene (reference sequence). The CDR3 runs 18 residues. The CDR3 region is CAWSVGRGQGATNEKLFF. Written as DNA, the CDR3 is TGTGCCTGGAGTGTAGGCCGGGGACAGGGTGCGACTAATGAAAAACTGTTTTTT.

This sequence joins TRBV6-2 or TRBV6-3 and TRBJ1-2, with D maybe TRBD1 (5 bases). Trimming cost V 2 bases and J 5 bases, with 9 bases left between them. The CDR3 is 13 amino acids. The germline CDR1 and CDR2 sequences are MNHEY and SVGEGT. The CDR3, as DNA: TGTGCCAGCAGTTACGCGGCAGGGTATGGCTACACCTTC. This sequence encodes CASSYAAGYGYTF.

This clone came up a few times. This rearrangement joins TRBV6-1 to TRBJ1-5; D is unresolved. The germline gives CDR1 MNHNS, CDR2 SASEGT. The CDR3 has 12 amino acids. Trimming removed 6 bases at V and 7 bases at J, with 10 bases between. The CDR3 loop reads CASRQWQQPQHF. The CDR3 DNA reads TGTGCCAGCAGACAATGGCAACAGCCCCAGCATTTT.

The CDR3 DNA follows: TGCGCCAGCAGCCAAGATGGCCCATCAGGTGGTACGCAGTATTTT. Encoded protein: CASSQDGPSGGTQYF. The chain recombines TRBV4-3 with TRBJ2-3; no clear D gene. V lost 0 bases and J 8 bases, leaving 15 bases between the germline ends. CDR1 is LGHNA and CDR2 is YSLEER in the germline V gene. The CDR3 consists of 15 residues.

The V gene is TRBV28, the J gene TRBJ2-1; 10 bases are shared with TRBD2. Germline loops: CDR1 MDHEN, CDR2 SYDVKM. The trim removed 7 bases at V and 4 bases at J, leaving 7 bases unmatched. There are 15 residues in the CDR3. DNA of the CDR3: TGTGCCAGCACGGAGGGACTAGCGATTTACAATGAGCAGTTCTTC. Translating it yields CASTEGLAIYNEQFF. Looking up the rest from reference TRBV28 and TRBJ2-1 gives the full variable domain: DVKVTQSSRYLVKRTGEKVFLECVQDMDHENMFWYRQDPGLGLRLIYFSYDVKMKEKGDIPEGYSVSREKKERFSLILESASTNQTSMYLCASTEGLAIYNEQFFGPGTRLTVL.

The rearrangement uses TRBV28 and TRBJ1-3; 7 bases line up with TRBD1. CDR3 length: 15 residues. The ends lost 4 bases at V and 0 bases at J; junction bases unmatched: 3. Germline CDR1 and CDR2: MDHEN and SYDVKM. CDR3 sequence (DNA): TGTGCCAGCAGTTCGGGACAGAACTCTGGAAACACCATATATTTT. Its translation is CASSSGQNSGNTIYF.

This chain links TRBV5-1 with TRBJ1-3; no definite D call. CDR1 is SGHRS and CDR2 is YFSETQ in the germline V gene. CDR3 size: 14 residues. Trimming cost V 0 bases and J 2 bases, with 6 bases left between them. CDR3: CASSLALAGNTIYF. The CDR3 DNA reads TGCGCCAGCAGCTTGGCCCTTGCTGGAAACACCATATATTTT.

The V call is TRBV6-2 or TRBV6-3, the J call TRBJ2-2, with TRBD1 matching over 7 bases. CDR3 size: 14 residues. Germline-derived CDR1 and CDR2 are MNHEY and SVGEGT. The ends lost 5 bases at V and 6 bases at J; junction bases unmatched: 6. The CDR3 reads CASSISGGAGELFF. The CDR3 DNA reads TGTGCCAGCAGTATCTCAGGGGGAGCCGGGGAGCTGTTTTTT.

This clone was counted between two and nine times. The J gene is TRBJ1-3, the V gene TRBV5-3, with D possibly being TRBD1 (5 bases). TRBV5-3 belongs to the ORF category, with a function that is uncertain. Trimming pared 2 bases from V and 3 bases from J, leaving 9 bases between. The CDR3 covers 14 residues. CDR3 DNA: TGTGCCAGAAGCTTAGGAGGGGTTGGAAACACCATATATTTT. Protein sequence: CARSLGGVGNTIYF.

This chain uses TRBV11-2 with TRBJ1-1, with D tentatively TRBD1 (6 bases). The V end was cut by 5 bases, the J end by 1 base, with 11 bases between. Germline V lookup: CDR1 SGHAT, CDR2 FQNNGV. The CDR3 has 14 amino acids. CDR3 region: CASSLGQKNTEAFF. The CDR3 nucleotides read TGTGCCAGCAGCCTTGGACAGAAGAACACTGAAGCTTTCTTT.

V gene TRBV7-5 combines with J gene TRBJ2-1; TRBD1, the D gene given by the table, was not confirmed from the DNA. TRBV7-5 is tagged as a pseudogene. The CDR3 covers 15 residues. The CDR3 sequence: CARSLGGGQGNEQFF. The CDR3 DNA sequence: TGTGCCAGAAGCTTAGGGGGGGGACAGGGCAATGAGCAGTTCTTC.

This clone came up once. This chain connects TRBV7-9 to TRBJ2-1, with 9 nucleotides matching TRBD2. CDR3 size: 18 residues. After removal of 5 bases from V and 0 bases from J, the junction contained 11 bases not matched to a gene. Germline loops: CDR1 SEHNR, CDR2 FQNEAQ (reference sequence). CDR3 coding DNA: TGTGCCAGCAGCCCCAATGTGGCGGGAGGGCCCTCCTACAATGAGCAGTTCTTC. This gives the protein CASSPNVAGGPSYNEQFF.

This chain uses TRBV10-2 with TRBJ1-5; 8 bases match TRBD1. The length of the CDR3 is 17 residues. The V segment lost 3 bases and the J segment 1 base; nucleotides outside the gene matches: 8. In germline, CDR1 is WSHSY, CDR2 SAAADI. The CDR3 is CASSDPQGAVSNQPQHF. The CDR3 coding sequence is TGCGCCAGCAGTGACCCTCAGGGGGCTGTAAGCAATCAGCCCCAGCATTTT.

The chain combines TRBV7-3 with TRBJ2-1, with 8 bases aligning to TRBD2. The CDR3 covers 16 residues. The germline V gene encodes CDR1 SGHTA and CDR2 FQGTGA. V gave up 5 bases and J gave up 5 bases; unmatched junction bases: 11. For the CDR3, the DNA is TGTGCCAGCAGCCCTCGAGCGGGAGTGGGGAACAATGAGCAGTTCTTC. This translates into CASSPRAGVGNNEQFF.

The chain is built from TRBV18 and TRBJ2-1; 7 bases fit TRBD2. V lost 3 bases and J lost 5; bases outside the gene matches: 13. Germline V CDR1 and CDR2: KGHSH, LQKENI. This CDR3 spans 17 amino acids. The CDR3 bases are TGTGCCAGCTCACCTCCTCGGTTTGCAGCGGGAAACAATGAGCAGTTCTTC. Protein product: CASSPPRFAAGNNEQFF.

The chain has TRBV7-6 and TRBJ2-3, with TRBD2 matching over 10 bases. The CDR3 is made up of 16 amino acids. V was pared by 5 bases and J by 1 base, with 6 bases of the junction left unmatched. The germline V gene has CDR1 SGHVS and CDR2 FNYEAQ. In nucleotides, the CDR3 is TGTGCCAGCAGCGAAATAGCGGGGGGACGCACAGATACGCAGTATTTT. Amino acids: CASSEIAGGRTDTQYF.

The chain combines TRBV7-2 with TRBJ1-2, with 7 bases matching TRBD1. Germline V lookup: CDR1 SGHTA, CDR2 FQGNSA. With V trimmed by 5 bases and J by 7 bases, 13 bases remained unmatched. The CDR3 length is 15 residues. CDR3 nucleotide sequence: TGTGCCAGCAGCCTGGACAGGCCCGTTTTATTTGGCTACACCTTC. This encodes CASSLDRPVLFGYTF.

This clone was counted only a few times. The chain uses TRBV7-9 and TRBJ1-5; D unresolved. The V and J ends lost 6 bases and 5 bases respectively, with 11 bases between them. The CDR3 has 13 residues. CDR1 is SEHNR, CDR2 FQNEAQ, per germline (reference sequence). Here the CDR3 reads CASSSFGDQPQHF. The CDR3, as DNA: TGTGCCAGCAGTTCTTTCGGTGATCAGCCCCAGCATTTT.

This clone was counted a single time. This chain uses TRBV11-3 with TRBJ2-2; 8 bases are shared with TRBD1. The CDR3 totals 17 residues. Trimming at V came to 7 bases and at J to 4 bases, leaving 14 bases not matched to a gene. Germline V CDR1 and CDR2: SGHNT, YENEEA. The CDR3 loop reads CASTSSGGQVGTGELFF. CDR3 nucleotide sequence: TGTGCCAGCACCTCAAGTGGGGGACAGGTGGGCACCGGGGAGCTGTTTTTT.

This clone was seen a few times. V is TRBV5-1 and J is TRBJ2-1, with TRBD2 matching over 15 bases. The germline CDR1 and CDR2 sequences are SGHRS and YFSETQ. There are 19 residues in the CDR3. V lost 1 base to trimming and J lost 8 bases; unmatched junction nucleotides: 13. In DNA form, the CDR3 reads TGCGCCAGCAGCTTGCATCCCCCGGGACTAGCGGGAGGTCGCGATGAGCAGTTCTTC. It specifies CASSLHPPGLAGGRDEQFF.

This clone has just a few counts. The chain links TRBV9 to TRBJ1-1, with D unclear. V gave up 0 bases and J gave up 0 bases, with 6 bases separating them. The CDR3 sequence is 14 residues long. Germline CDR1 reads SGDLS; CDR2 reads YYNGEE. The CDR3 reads CASSVDPLNTEAFF. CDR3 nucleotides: TGTGCCAGCAGCGTAGATCCGTTGAACACTGAAGCTTTCTTT.

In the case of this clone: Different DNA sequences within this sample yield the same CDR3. CDR3 sequence reads: CASSQVQGPYGYTF. CDR3 sequence (DNA): TGTGCCAGCAGCCAAGTACAGGGTCCCTATGGCTACACCTTC. The V and J genes are TRBV14 and TRBJ1-2; TRBD1 is a possible D gene (6 bases). CDR3 length equals 14 residues. V lost 1 base to trimming and J lost 4 bases, with 10 bases between them. The germline V gene has CDR1 SGHDN and CDR2 FVKESK.

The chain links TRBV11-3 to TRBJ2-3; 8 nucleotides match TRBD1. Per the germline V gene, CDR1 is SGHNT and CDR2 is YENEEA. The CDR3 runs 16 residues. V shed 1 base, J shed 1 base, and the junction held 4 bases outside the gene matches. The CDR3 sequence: CASSLGQGRGTDTQYF. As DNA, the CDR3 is TGTGCCAGCAGCTTAGGACAGGGGCGCGGCACAGATACGCAGTATTTT.

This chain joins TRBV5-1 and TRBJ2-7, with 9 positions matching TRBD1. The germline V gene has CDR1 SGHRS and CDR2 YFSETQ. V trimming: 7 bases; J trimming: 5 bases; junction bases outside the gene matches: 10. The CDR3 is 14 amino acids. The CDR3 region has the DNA TGCGCCAGCTCAATTGGACAGGGGTCCAACGAGCAGTACTTC. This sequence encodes CASSIGQGSNEQYF.

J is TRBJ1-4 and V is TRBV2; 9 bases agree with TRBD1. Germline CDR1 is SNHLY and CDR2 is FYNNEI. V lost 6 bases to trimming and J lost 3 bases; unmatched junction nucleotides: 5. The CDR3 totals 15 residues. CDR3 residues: CASRGQGLANEKLFF. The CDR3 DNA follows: TGTGCCAGCAGGGGACAGGGACTAGCTAATGAAAAACTGTTTTTT.

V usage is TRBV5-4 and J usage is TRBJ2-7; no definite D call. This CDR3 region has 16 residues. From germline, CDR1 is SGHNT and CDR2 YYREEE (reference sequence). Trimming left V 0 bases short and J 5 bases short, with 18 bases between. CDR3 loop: CASSLAPGRPPHEQYF. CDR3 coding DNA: TGTGCCAGCAGCTTGGCACCAGGCAGGCCCCCTCACGAGCAGTACTTC.

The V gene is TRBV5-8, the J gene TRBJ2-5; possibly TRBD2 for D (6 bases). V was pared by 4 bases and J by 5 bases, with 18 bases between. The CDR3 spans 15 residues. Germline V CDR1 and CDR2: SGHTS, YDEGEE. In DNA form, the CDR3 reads TGTGCCAGCAGCCATGGCGGGGCCACCGGGGAGACCCAGTACTTC. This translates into CASSHGGATGETQYF. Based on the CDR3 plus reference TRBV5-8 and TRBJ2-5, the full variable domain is EAGVTQSPTHLIKTRGQQATLRCSPISGHTSVYWYQQALGLGLQFLLWYDEGEERNRGNFPPRFSGRQFPNYSSELNVNALELEDSALYLCASSHGGATGETQYFGPGTRLLVL.

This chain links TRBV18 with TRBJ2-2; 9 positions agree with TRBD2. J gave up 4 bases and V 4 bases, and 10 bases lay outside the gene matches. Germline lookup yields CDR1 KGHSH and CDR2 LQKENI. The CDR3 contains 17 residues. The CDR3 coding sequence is TGTGCCAGCTCACAGGACATAGCGGGGGAAAGCACCGGGGAGCTGTTTTTT. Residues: CASSQDIAGESTGELFF.

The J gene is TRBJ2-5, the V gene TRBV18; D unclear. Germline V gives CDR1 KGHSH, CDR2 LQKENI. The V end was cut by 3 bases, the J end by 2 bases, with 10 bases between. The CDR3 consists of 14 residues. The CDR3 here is CASSPFRGQETQYF. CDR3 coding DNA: TGTGCCAGCTCACCCTTTAGAGGACAAGAGACCCAGTACTTC.

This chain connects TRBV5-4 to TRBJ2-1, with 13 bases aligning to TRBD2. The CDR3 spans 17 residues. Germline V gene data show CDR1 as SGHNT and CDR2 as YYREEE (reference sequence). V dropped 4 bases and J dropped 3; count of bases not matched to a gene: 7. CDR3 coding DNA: TGTGCCAGCAGCCCAGGACTAGCGGGAGTAATCTACAATGAGCAGTTCTTC. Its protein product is CASSPGLAGVIYNEQFF.

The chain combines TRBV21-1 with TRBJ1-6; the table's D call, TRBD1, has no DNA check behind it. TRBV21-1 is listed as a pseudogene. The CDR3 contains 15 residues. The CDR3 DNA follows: TGTGCCAGCACCGCGAGGGACAGGGGATATTCACCCCTCCACTTT. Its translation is CASTARDRGYSPLHF.